The table lists the clone carrying this T cell receptor (beta chain) with many counts. As yet, its antigen is unknown. This sample stems from a study of HIV-infected patients and healthy controls. cDNA was made from around 0.5 ug RNA using alpha and beta constant primers. Separate chain-specific third strand synthesis with multiplexing indices produced the alpha and beta libraries. Each molecule carried a 12-nucleotide identifier made of two joined random hexamers added before amplification. TCRdb analysed the 5' RACE reads with MiXCR anew, one entry per CDR3 protein. The sample records 9,500 or so distinct CDR3 sequences, around 5.3% being singletons. All unsorted peripheral T cells were captured because whole blood was used without fractionation. Trimming removed 5 bases from V and 5 bases from J; junction bases left unmatched: 9. The CDR3 totals 15 residues. Germline assignment: CDR1 LGHDT and CDR2 YNNKEL (reference sequence).

General study findings and limits: Mean usage of eight alpha and eight beta V genes differed significantly in HIV-infected patients versus controls.

The origin of this receptor is an adult with HIV infection. J is TRBJ2-1 and V is TRBV3-1; 7 positions agree with TRBD1. Specimen: blood, collected before antiretroviral therapy. CDR3 region: CASSDTDRYDNEQFF. In DNA, the CDR3 is TGTGCCAGCAGCGATACGGACAGGTACGACAATGAGCAGTTCTTC.